The T cell receptor beta chain under discussion was sequenced for a study of molecular identifiers for immune sequencing clone quantification. Study-wide context: Four of five RNA aliquots from roughly 21,000 or 96,000 naive CD8 T cells were sequenced.

The germline CDR1 and CDR2 sequences are MNHEY and SMNVEV (reference sequence). This CDR3 has 15 amino acids. V shed 3 bases, J shed 5 bases, and the junction held 7 bases outside the gene matches. TCRdb called the PCR reads again in MiXCR, with one record for every CDR3 protein. The sample consists of fewer than 350,000 distinct CDR3 sequences, 20% to 25% of them appearing once. This TCR was recovered from a human donor in good health. Some libraries in this study had Jurkat cell RNA spiked in. V is TRBV27 and J is TRBJ2-1; TRBD2 matches 7 bases. Material for sequencing was naive CD8+ T cells from blood, with Jurkat cell RNA spiked in. Described subset: FACS-sorted CD8+CD4-CCR7+CD45RA+ naive T cells. The CDR3 sequence: CASSFSSGADNEQFF. CDR3 nucleotides: TGTGCCAGCAGTTTTTCTAGCGGAGCTGACAATGAGCAGTTCTTC.